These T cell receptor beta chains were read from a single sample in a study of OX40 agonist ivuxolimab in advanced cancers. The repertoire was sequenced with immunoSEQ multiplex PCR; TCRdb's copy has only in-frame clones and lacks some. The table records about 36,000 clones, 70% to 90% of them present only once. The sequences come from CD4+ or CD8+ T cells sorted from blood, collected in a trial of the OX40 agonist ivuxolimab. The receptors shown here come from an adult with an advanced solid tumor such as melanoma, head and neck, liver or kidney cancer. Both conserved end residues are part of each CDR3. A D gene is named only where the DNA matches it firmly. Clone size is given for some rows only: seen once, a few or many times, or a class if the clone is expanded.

TGTGCCAGCAGCTCAAACAGGGATTACGAGCAGTACTTC	CASSSNRDYEQYF	TRBV5-4	TRBJ2-7	few	NA
TGTGCCAGCAGCGAGGATAGCGGGAGTTCGTACGAGCAGTACTTC	CASSEDSGSSYEQYF	TRBV9	TRBJ2-7	once	TRBD2
TGCGCCAGCAGCGTCACCGGGACAGGGTACTTCAATAGCAATCAGCCCCAGCATTTT	CASSVTGTGYFNSNQPQHF	TRBV5-1	TRBJ1-5	NA	TRBD1
TGTGCCAGCAGCTTAGGGACCGGGGAGCTGTTTTTT	CASSLGTGELFF	TRBV11-2	TRBJ2-2	NA	NA
TGTGCCAGCAGCTTAGGGGGACTAGCGGGAGTTTGGGAGACCCAGTACTTC	CASSLGGLAGVWETQYF	TRBV7-9	TRBJ2-5	NA	TRBD2
TGTGCCAGCAGCGTAGTTAGTTCCGGGGAGCTGTTTTTT	CASSVVSSGELFF	TRBV9	TRBJ2-2	NA	NA
TGTGCCAGCAGCCAAGAGACTAGCGGGAGGGGATACGAGCAGTACTTC	CASSQETSGRGYEQYF	TRBV4-2	TRBJ2-7	NA	TRBD2
TGCAGCGTTGAAGATGGAACTAGCCCAGAGACCCAGTACTTC	CSVEDGTSPETQYF	TRBV29-1	TRBJ2-5	NA	NA
TGTGCCACTCGAAGGCAGGGAGACGAGCAGTACTTC	CATRRQGDEQYF	TRBV28	TRBJ2-7	NA	NA
TGCGCCAGCAGCCACCAGGGACAGGGGAAGGAGCAGTACTTC	CASSHQGQGKEQYF	TRBV4-3	TRBJ2-7	NA	TRBD1
TGCGCCAGCAGTTTCGGGACAGGGGCCTACGAGCAGTACTTC	CASSFGTGAYEQYF	TRBV5-1	TRBJ2-7	once	TRBD1
TGTGCCAGCAGCCGCAACGGTGCGCGGGAGCAGTACTTC	CASSRNGAREQYF	TRBV27	TRBJ2-7	NA	NA
TGTGCCAGTAGTATAGATACAAACATAGTCGTTCAGCCCCAGCATTTT	CASSIDTNIVVQPQHF	TRBV19	TRBJ1-5	NA	NA
TGTGCCACCCGTATTGGTTCCACAGATACGCAGTATTTT	CATRIGSTDTQYF	TRBV15	TRBJ2-3	NA	NA
TGTGCCAGCAGCTTACTCGGGACTAGCGGGCCCTACGAGCAGTACTTC	CASSLLGTSGPYEQYF	TRBV13	TRBJ2-7	NA	TRBD2
TGTGCCAGTAGCCCGTGGGGCGGCGAGCAGTACTTC	CASSPWGGEQYF	TRBV19	TRBJ2-7	NA	NA
TGTGCCAGTAGCCTGACAGGGCATGGCAATCAGCCCCAGCATTTT	CASSLTGHGNQPQHF	TRBV19	TRBJ1-5	NA	TRBD1
TGTGCCAGTACACTAGCGGGAGATGTGTATGAGCAGTTCTTC	CASTLAGDVYEQFF	TRBV2	TRBJ2-1	NA	TRBD2
TGTGCCAGCAGCAAAGAAGGGGCCAGGAGCTCCTACGAGCAGTACTTC	CASSKEGARSSYEQYF	TRBV21-1	TRBJ2-7	NA	NA
TGTGCCAGCACGCGGTGGAAGGCCCCGAAAAAGCACACTGAAGCTTTCTTT	CASTRWKAPKKHTEAFF	TRBV7-3	TRBJ1-1	NA	NA
TGTGCCAGCAGTCTTCAGGGGGCGCAGTACGAGCAGTACTTC	CASSLQGAQYEQYF	TRBV27	TRBJ2-7	NA	TRBD1
TGTGCCAGCTCACCTGCCCAGCGGGACTACGAGCAGTACTTC	CASSPAQRDYEQYF	TRBV18	TRBJ2-7	once	TRBD2
TGTGCCAGCAGCACTAGCGGGAGCGGAACCGGGGAGCTGTTTTTT	CASSTSGSGTGELFF	TRBV9	TRBJ2-2	NA	TRBD2
TGCGCCAGCAGCCAGCTAGCACCGGGACTAGTTGGCTCCTACGAGCAGTACTTC	CASSQLAPGLVGSYEQYF	TRBV4-1	TRBJ2-7	NA	TRBD2
TGTGCCAGCAGGGGAGGGTACACTGAAGCTTTCTTT	CASRGGYTEAFF	TRBV11-2	TRBJ1-1	NA	NA
TGTGCCAGCAGCTTAAGGGCCTCCTACAATGAGCAGTTCTTC	CASSLRASYNEQFF	TRBV5-6	TRBJ2-1	NA	NA
TGTGCCAGCAGCTTAGATATTAGCGGGGATGAGCAGTTCTTC	CASSLDISGDEQFF	TRBV7-3	TRBJ2-1	once	TRBD2
TGCGCCAGCAGCCAAGGAGGAATGCTAGCCAAAAACATTCAGTACTTC	CASSQGGMLAKNIQYF	TRBV4-1	TRBJ2-4	NA	NA
TGTGCCATCAAAGGCCCAGGGCCCGACGAGCAGTACTTC	CAIKGPGPDEQYF	TRBV10-3	TRBJ2-7	NA	NA
TGCGCCAGCAGTGAGTTGAAGGGGGCGGGGGAGACCCAGTACTTC	CASSELKGAGETQYF	TRBV10-2	TRBJ2-5	NA	NA
TGCGCCAGCAGCTCGCGGACTAGCGTCGCCTACAATGAGCAGTTCTTC	CASSSRTSVAYNEQFF	TRBV5-1	TRBJ2-1	NA	TRBD2
TGTGCCAGCAGTGAGAGGGGTTCCGGTATCGAGCAGTTCTTC	CASSERGSGIEQFF	TRBV6-1	TRBJ2-1	NA	NA
TGTGCCAGCAGCTTAGCAGGGGGCCTAAACACCGGGGAGCTGTTTTTT	CASSLAGGLNTGELFF	TRBV11-2	TRBJ2-2	NA	TRBD1
TGTGCCAGCAGCTTGGGTCTAGATACGCAGTATTTT	CASSLGLDTQYF	TRBV7-9	TRBJ2-3	NA	NA
TGTGCCAGCAGCTTAGCGGGACAGCTAGAAAACATTCAGTACTTC	CASSLAGQLENIQYF	TRBV13	TRBJ2-4	NA	TRBD1
TGTGCCAGCAGGATACAGGGGGGCACAGATACGCAGTATTTT	CASRIQGGTDTQYF	TRBV11-2	TRBJ2-3	NA	TRBD1
TGTGCCAGCAGCCCCTTTGGGGGAGGATACGAGCAGTACTTC	CASSPFGGGYEQYF	TRBV5-6	TRBJ2-7	NA	NA
TGTGCCAGCAGCTTGGCTCCGCGCCCTCGGGGTTCTGGGGCCAACGTCCTGACTTTC	CASSLAPRPRGSGANVLTF	TRBV5-6	TRBJ2-6	NA	NA
TGTGCCAGCCGGAGACAGGGCCAGCAGTATTTT	CASRRQGQQYF	TRBV6-5	TRBJ2-3	NA	TRBD1
TGTGCCAGCAGCATCCGGGACAGGGATGGCTACACCTTC	CASSIRDRDGYTF	TRBV11-2	TRBJ1-2	few	TRBD1
TGTGCCAGCAGCTTGGGACAGTTCGAGTACCAAGAGACCCAGTACTTC	CASSLGQFEYQETQYF	TRBV13	TRBJ2-5	NA	TRBD1
TGTGCCAGCAGCTTAGCTTTCCAGGGGGAGACCCAGTACTTC	CASSLAFQGETQYF	TRBV7-2	TRBJ2-5	NA	NA
TGTGCCAGCAGCGTAGATTGGGCTAGCGGGAAGTATGAGACCCAGTACTTC	CASSVDWASGKYETQYF	TRBV9	TRBJ2-5	NA	TRBD2
TGTGCCAGCAGGGACTTCAACAGGGCGGGGGAGCTGTTTTTT	CASRDFNRAGELFF	TRBV2	TRBJ2-2	NA	NA
TGTGCCATCAGCCCCTTCGGGACTAGCGGTACGGTGCTCTTC	CAISPFGTSGTVLF	TRBV19	TRBJ2-1	NA	TRBD2
TGTGCCAGCTCACCCCGGGACGGCCGGGACTCCGCGAACTACGAGCAGTACTTC	CASSPRDGRDSANYEQYF	TRBV18	TRBJ2-7	NA	NA
TGCGCCAGCAGCCTCCTGGACACCTCTAACTATGGCTACACCTTC	CASSLLDTSNYGYTF	TRBV4-1	TRBJ1-2	NA	NA
TGTGCCAGCAGCCCGACTAGCAGGAACAATGAGCAGTTCTTC	CASSPTSRNNEQFF	TRBV9	TRBJ2-1	NA	TRBD2